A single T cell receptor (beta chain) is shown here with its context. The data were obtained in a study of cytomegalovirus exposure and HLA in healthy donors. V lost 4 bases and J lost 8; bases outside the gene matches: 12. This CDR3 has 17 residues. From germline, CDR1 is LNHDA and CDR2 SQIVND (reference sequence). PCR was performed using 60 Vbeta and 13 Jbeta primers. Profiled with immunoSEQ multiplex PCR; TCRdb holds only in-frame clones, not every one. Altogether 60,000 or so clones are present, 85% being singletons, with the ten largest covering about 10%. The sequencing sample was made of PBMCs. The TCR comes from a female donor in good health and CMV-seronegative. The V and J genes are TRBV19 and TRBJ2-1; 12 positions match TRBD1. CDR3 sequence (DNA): TGTGCCAGTAGTAACCCCCCCCGGGACAGGGGGCGGGATGAGCAGTTCTTC. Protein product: CASSNPPRDRGRDEQFF.